This TCR beta chain was documented in a study of response to subunit inactivated influenza vaccine. Looked up from germline, CDR1 is SGHRS and CDR2 is YFSETQ. CDR3 size: 14 residues. V lost 4 bases to trimming and J lost 0 bases; unmatched junction nucleotides: 3. Using its own MiXCR run on the RT-PCR reads, TCRdb lists one record per CDR3 protein. This sample has 450,000 to 500,000 distinct CDR3 sequences, with approximately 11% found just once. This clonotype was detected ten times or more. This chain uses TRBV5-1 with TRBJ2-5, with 7 bases fitting TRBD1. This material consisted of PBMCs from blood, taken roughly 47 days after vaccination. This TCR was recovered from a man aged 45 to 65 who received an inactivated influenza vaccine. The CDR3 loop reads CASSRDSNQETQYF. The CDR3, as DNA: TGCGCCAGCAGCCGGGACAGCAACCAAGAGACCCAGTACTTC.